Listed below are T cell receptor beta chains from one sample, sequenced in a study of immune cell composition in non-small cell lung cancer. Clones were read by immunoSEQ multiplex PCR, and TCRdb kept only the in-frame ones, dropping some. The data show some 14,000 clones, about 85% seen once. The sample comprised lung tumor tissue. The source of these receptors is a human donor with non-small cell lung cancer. CDR3s include the opening cysteine and the closing phenylalanine or tryptophan. A D gene is named only where the DNA matches it firmly. Rows may omit the clone size; those that give it use once, few, many or a size class.

>once|TRBV4-1|NA|16|TRBJ2-3
TGCGCCAGCAGCCAGGGCGGGGGCCCTAGCACAGATACGCAGTATTTT
CASSQGGGPSTDTQYF
>NA|TRBV6-5|NA|14|TRBJ2-7
TGTGCCAGCAGTAACCTCCCGGCTTCGGACGAGCAGTACTTC
CASSNLPASDEQYF
>NA|TRBV11-3|TRBD2|16|TRBJ2-5
TGTGCCAGCAGCTTAATGGGACTAGCGGGAGCAGAGACCCAGTACTTC
CASSLMGLAGAETQYF
>NA|TRBV15|NA|14|TRBJ1-2
TGTGCCACCAGCAGAGATGAAGGGATGTGGGGCTACACCTTC
CATSRDEGMWGYTF
>NA|TRBV5-5|TRBD2|18|TRBJ2-1
TGTGCCAGCAGCCTTGGGACATCCCGGACTAGCGGGAGCAATGAGCAGTTCTTC
CASSLGTSRTSGSNEQFF
>NA|TRBV28|NA|14|TRBJ2-7
TGTGCCAGCACTAGACCGGGAATCCTTTACGAGCAGTACTTC
CASTRPGILYEQYF
>NA|TRBV4-3|TRBD2|15|TRBJ2-3
TGCGCCAGCAGCCAAGTTAGCGGGGTCATGGATACGCAGTATTTT
CASSQVSGVMDTQYF
>NA|TRBV5-4|NA|12|TRBJ2-1
TGTGCCAGCAGCTCGTCGGTCAATGAGCAGTTCTTC
CASSSSVNEQFF
>NA|TRBV9|TRBD1|16|TRBJ2-1
TGTGCCAGCAGCGCGGAACGGGGACAGGGGACGAGTGAGCAGTTCTTC
CASSAERGQGTSEQFF
>NA|TRBV7-9|TRBD2|16|TRBJ2-3
TGTGCCAGCAGCTTAGGACTAGCGGGAGGCCAGACTACGCAGTATTTT
CASSLGLAGGQTTQYF
>NA|TRBV19|NA|18|TRBJ1-6
TGTGCCAGTAGCCTCCGGGGGCCGGGCCTGGGAGGGAATTCACCCCTCCACTTT
CASSLRGPGLGGNSPLHF
>NA|TRBV28|NA|16|TRBJ2-2
TGTGCCAGCAGCCCTTTGGGGGCACAGACTAGCGGGGAGCTGTTTTTT
CASSPLGAQTSGELFF
>NA|TRBV5-1|NA|14|TRBJ2-5
TGCGCCAGCAGCTTGGGACTTCGACGGGAGACCCAGTACTTC
CASSLGLRRETQYF
>NA|TRBV5-5|NA|16|TRBJ1-5
TGTGCCAGCAGCTTGGGTTTATATTATAGCAATCAGCCCCAGCATTTT
CASSLGLYYSNQPQHF
>once|TRBV5-1|TRBD2|15|TRBJ2-1
TGCGCCAGCAGCTATTCTAGCGGGAGGGCCGTTGAGCAGTTCTTC
CASSYSSGRAVEQFF
>NA|TRBV7-9|NA|13|TRBJ1-1
TGTGCCAGCAGTCAAAGGGAGAACACTGAAGCTTTCTTT
CASSQRENTEAFF
>NA|TRBV28|TRBD1|12|TRBJ1-4
TGTGCCGGGCGGACAGGGAATGAAAAACTGTTTTTT
CAGRTGNEKLFF
>NA|TRBV6-6|TRBD1|15|TRBJ1-4
TGTGCCAGCAGTCCGGGGGACAGGGAAGGGGAAAAACTGTTTTTT
CASSPGDREGEKLFF
>once|TRBV18|TRBD2|15|TRBJ2-7
TGTGCCAGCTCACCCGGTCTAGCGGGAGGGCCCTTACAGTACTTC
CASSPGLAGGPLQYF
>NA|TRBV19|TRBD1|14|TRBJ1-2
TGTGCCAGTAGTATAAAAAGGGACAGTGGTGGCTACACCTTC
CASSIKRDSGGYTF
>NA|TRBV28|NA|13|TRBJ1-3
TGTGCCAGCAAGGCAGGGCCTGGAAACACCATATATTTT
CASKAGPGNTIYF
>NA|TRBV6-6|NA|15|TRBJ1-2
TGTGCCAGCAGACCCGAGGGCGGTCAGAACTATGGCTACACCTTC
CASRPEGGQNYGYTF
>NA|TRBV19|TRBD1|10|TRBJ2-7
TGTGCCTTGACAGGGTACGAGCAGTACTTC
CALTGYEQYF
>NA|TRBV19|NA|14|TRBJ2-1
TGTGCCACTGCCCCCGGGGGTTCCTACAATGAGCAGTTCTTC
CATAPGGSYNEQFF
>few|TRBV5-4|NA|13|TRBJ1-2
TGTGCCAGCAGCTTGGCCGACCCCTATGGCTACACCTTC
CASSLADPYGYTF
>NA|TRBV4-1|TRBD2|19|TRBJ2-1
TGCGCCAGCAGCCTATCAGCGTGGAGCGGGAAAAGCTCCTACAATGAGCAGTTCTTC
CASSLSAWSGKSSYNEQFF
>NA|TRBV27|NA|13|TRBJ2-1
TGTGCCAGCAGTTATAGCTCCTACAATGAGCAGTTCTTC
CASSYSSYNEQFF
>NA|TRBV6-4|TRBD1|15|TRBJ1-1
TGTGCCAGCAGCGACGGGGACAGGGGGTCTTCTGAAGCTTTCTTT
CASSDGDRGSSEAFF
>NA|TRBV28|TRBD1|16|TRBJ2-3
TGTGCCAGCAGTCCCCAGGGGGCGCGATCGAGAGATACGCAGTATTTT
CASSPQGARSRDTQYF
>NA|TRBV15|NA|15|TRBJ2-1
TGTGCCACCAGCAGAGATCCAGTCCCAGGCAATGAGCAGTTCTTC
CATSRDPVPGNEQFF
>NA|TRBV5-1|TRBD2|18|TRBJ2-3
TGCGCCAGCAGCTGGGGGACTCGGAGCGGGGAACTGGCAGATACGCAGTATTTT
CASSWGTRSGELADTQYF
>few|TRBV4-2|NA|16|TRBJ1-4
TGTGCCAGCAGCCCAGGTGTGAGGCCGCAAGATGAAAAACTGTTTTTT
CASSPGVRPQDEKLFF
>NA|TRBV7-3|NA|15|TRBJ2-2
TGTGCCAGCAGCTTACAGGGCGGGAACACCGGGGAGCTGTTTTTT
CASSLQGGNTGELFF
>NA|TRBV18|NA|16|TRBJ1-5
TGTGCCAGCTCACCGGAGGCAGGCCATAGCAATCAGCCCCAGCATTTT
CASSPEAGHSNQPQHF
>NA|TRBV6-1|NA|13|TRBJ2-7
TGTGCCAGCAGTTGGTCGGCTGCCTACGAGCAGTACTTC
CASSWSAAYEQYF
>NA|TRBV14|NA|15|TRBJ2-1
TGTGCCAGCAGTTCCTCCAGGACTAACTACAATGAGCAGTTCTTC
CASSSSRTNYNEQFF
>NA|TRBV25-1|NA|14|TRBJ2-3
TGTGCCAGCAGTGAATTTAGGGTCTGGGATACGCAGTATTTT
CASSEFRVWDTQYF
>NA|TRBV6-5|TRBD1|13|TRBJ2-3
TGTGCCTCGCGGGACAGGCCCACAGATACGCAGTATTTT
CASRDRPTDTQYF
>NA|TRBV5-1|TRBD2|19|TRBJ2-3
TGCGCCAGCAGCTTGGGGCACTCTACTAGCGGGACTAGCACAGATACGCAGTATTTT
CASSLGHSTSGTSTDTQYF
>NA|TRBV7-3|TRBD2|16|TRBJ2-1
TGTGCCAGCAGCGATGTGGCCGGACTAGTCTTTAATGAGCAGTTCTTC
CASSDVAGLVFNEQFF
>NA|TRBV7-7|NA|12|TRBJ2-2
TGTGCCAGCAGCTCCGACTACGGGGAGCTGTTTTTT
CASSSDYGELFF
>few|TRBV5-1|NA|13|TRBJ2-2
TGCGCCAGCAGCCCGACAGGCACCGGGGAGCTGTTTTTT
CASSPTGTGELFF
>NA|TRBV28|NA|14|TRBJ2-3
TGTGCCAGCAGTGCCAGAAGAGTTGGAGATACGCAGTATTTT
CASSARRVGDTQYF
>NA|TRBV5-1|NA|14|TRBJ2-3
TGCGCCAGCAGCTTGGACCAAACGCTAGATACGCAGTATTTT
CASSLDQTLDTQYF
>NA|TRBV4-2|NA|14|TRBJ1-2
TGTGCCAGCAGCCTCCGGACGGATAACTATGGCTACACCTTC
CASSLRTDNYGYTF
>NA|TRBV5-5|NA|15|TRBJ2-7
TGTGCCAGCAGCTTATGGTCGACAGAGACCTACGAGCAGTACTTC
CASSLWSTETYEQYF
>NA|TRBV27|NA|15|TRBJ1-2
TGTGCCAGCAGTTTATCGGGGGGGTCGGACTATGGCTACACCTTC
CASSLSGGSDYGYTF
>NA|TRBV6-1|NA|15|TRBJ2-7
TGTGCCAGCAGTGAGCAAGGAGCGGTTCTCTACGAGCAGTACTTC
CASSEQGAVLYEQYF
>few|TRBV19|TRBD1|13|TRBJ1-5
TGTGCCAGTAGGACAGGGGGCAATCAGCCCCAGCATTTT
CASRTGGNQPQHF
>few|TRBV2|TRBD2|16|TRBJ2-3
TGTGCCAGCAGTGGATCTAGCGGGAGGGACACAGATACGCAGTATTTT
CASSGSSGRDTDTQYF
>once|TRBV27|NA|16|TRBJ2-2
TGTGCCAGCAGTTTTAGGCTAGCTCTCAACACCGGGGAGCTGTTTTTT
CASSFRLALNTGELFF
>NA|TRBV7-9|TRBD2|16|TRBJ2-3
TGTGCCAGCAAGGGGTGGCGGGAGTCTTCCACAGATACGCAGTATTTT
CASKGWRESSTDTQYF
>NA|TRBV27|NA|16|TRBJ2-7
TGTGCCAGCAGTTCCACATGGATGCGGCTCTCCTACGAGCAGTACTTC
CASSSTWMRLSYEQYF